This TCR beta chain derives from a study of PD-1 blockade in classical Hodgkin lymphoma. Study findings and constraints: There was a significant rise in CD4+ TCR diversity by C4D1, with no such rise for CD8+.

Of note for this clone: Antigen specificity is unknown.

Time point indicated: cycle 4 day 1 (C4D1), after more than five weeks of nivolumab. There was relapse after autologous stem cell transplantation in every patient, and there was variation in brentuximab vedotin exposure. Classifying best responses yielded complete response, partial response or progressive disease. The assay was immunoSEQ multiplex PCR, and TCRdb's table has in-frame clones only and misses some. Of 85,000 to 90,000 clones listed, about nine tenths are singletons. The CDR3 is made up of 16 amino acids. Germline loops: CDR1 LGHNT, CDR2 FRNRAP. V gave up 0 bases and J gave up 0 bases, with 9 bases separating them.

The TCR originated in a human donor with classical Hodgkin lymphoma. The rearrangement uses TRBV12-5 and TRBJ2-1; perhaps TRBD2 as D (6 bases). Material: peripheral blood mononuclear cells (PBMCs), obtained before the fourth cycle of nivolumab. The CDR3 sequence is CASGLVYGSSYNEQFF. In DNA form, the CDR3 reads TGTGCTAGTGGTTTGGTGTACGGGAGCTCCTACAATGAGCAGTTCTTC.